This T cell receptor (beta chain) came from a study of T cell repertoires in cytomegalovirus infection. General study findings and limits: There were carriers of CMV plus the relevant HLA, and cumulative public TCR beta family frequency identified them. HLA-C-restricted CMV-specific TCR beta clonotypes were dominant in the ex vivo response.

Comment on this clonotype: No antigen is known for it.

Germline assignment: CDR1 SGHVT and CDR2 SQSDAQ. Trimming shortened V by 4 bases and J by 4 bases, and 14 bases separated the two germline ends. This CDR3 comprises 15 residues. Each CDR3 protein gets one entry after TCRdb re-called the reads with MiXCR. The table has 35,000 to 55,000 distinct CDR3 sequences, roughly 19% seen once. This sequence was found in a human donor in good health (CMV status not recorded). Some clones in this sample may be carry-over from other donors' samples. The chain joins TRBV7-4 to TRBJ2-1; the D gene is possibly TRBD2 (6 bases). This specimen was CD8+ T cells from cultured PBMCs, taken from culture after CMV antigen stimulation. CDR3 DNA sequence: TGTGCCAGCAGCTCTAGCGACACGCAGTACAATGAGCAGTTCTTC. This sequence encodes CASSSSDTQYNEQFF.